This T cell receptor beta chain was obtained from a study of CD8 T cells in Susac syndrome. About the study: Susac syndrome patients were untreated, on corticosteroids with some adding intravenous immunoglobulin, or on intravenous immunoglobulin only.

Comments on this clonotype: Its antigen is unidentified.

The CDR3 runs 11 residues. Germline V lookup: CDR1 SEHNR, CDR2 FQNEAQ (reference sequence). With 2 bases removed from V and 13 bases from J, the gap between germline ends came to 8 bases. Negative isolation yielded CD4+ and CD8+ T cells, and FACS enriched TEMRA cells. 0.5 to 1 ug RNA was reverse transcribed with random hexamers. An immunoSEQ multiplex PCR amplified TCR beta CDR3 over 54 Vbeta and 13 Jbeta. Each CDR3 protein gets one entry after TCRdb re-called the immunoSEQ multiplex PCR reads with MiXCR. Of 200,000 to 250,000 distinct CDR3 sequences listed, about 94% were seen once; the top ten hold 0.15% to 0.2%. Findings and limits, study-wide: There was no clonal expansion in the CD4+ T cell repertoires of Susac syndrome.

The TCR was taken from a human donor with Susac syndrome. The chain combines TRBV7-9 with TRBJ1-4; D might be TRBD1 (5 bases). Sample: CD4+ T cells from PBMCs. Here the CDR3 reads CASSLSGGLFF. The CDR3 coding sequence is TGTGCCAGCAGCTTATCCGGGGGACTGTTTTTT.